Shown below are 13 T cell receptor beta chains from a single sample sequenced in a study of cytomegalovirus exposure and HLA in healthy donors. PCR primers comprised 60 Vbeta and 13 Jbeta primers. Sequencing was performed with immunoSEQ multiplex PCR; in TCRdb, only in-frame clones are kept and a portion is missing. The sample lists around 120,000 clones, 15% occurring once. Specimen: PBMCs. The receptors stem from a woman under 30 in good health and CMV-seronegative.

This clone appeared a few times. V gene TRBV9 combines with J gene TRBJ1-6; maybe TRBD1 (5 bases). The V end lost 5 bases, the J end lost 14 bases, and 17 bases lay between the germline ends. Germline CDR1 SGDLS, CDR2 YYNGEE. The CDR3 consists of 13 residues. The DNA for the CDR3 is TGTGCCAGCAGGCGTGACAGCGGGGGGACCCTCCACTTT. Its translation is CASRRDSGGTLHF.

The sample holds a few counts of this clone. The chain couples TRBV7-9 to TRBJ2-5; 11 bases are shared with TRBD2. Germline V gives CDR1 SEHNR, CDR2 FQNEAQ (reference sequence). The CDR3 totals 14 residues. Unmatched junction bases numbered 2, after V lost 5 bases and J lost 3 bases. The chain's CDR3 is CASSTTSGEETQYF. The DNA for the CDR3 is TGTGCCAGCAGCACGACTAGCGGGGAAGAGACCCAGTACTTC.

The gene calls are TRBV5-4 and TRBJ2-1, with 12 positions matching TRBD2. Losses at the gene ends were 4 bases for V and 6 bases for J; bases not matched to a gene: 8. The CDR3 has 16 residues. Germline assignment: CDR1 SGHNT and CDR2 YYREEE (reference sequence). CDR3 residues: CASSRPLAGGRNEQFF. In DNA, the CDR3 is TGTGCCAGCAGCCGTCCCCTAGCGGGGGGGCGCAATGAGCAGTTCTTC.

This clone was counted a few times. This sample also contains other DNA sequences that code for the same CDR3. The chain has TRBV29-1 and TRBJ2-3; D remains unclear. V was trimmed by 1 base and J by 2 bases, leaving 7 bases between them. Looked up from germline, CDR1 is SQVTM and CDR2 is ANQGSEA. The CDR3 sequence is 13 residues long. The CDR3 nucleotides read TGCAGCGTTGAAGGGAGATACACAGATACGCAGTATTTT. Amino acids: CSVEGRYTDTQYF.

A few counts support this clone. The chain couples TRBV11-2 to TRBJ1-2; 9 nucleotides align to TRBD1. Germline-derived CDR1 and CDR2 are SGHAT and FQNNGV. V trimming: 5 bases; J trimming: 7 bases; junction bases outside the gene matches: 8. CDR3 size: 14 residues. The CDR3 spells CASSARTGEVGYTF. The DNA of the CDR3 is TGTGCCAGCAGCGCCCGGACAGGGGAAGTTGGCTACACCTTC.

The chain combines TRBV28 with TRBJ1-5, with no clear D. The CDR3 spans 16 residues. Germline CDR1 and CDR2: MDHEN and SYDVKM. V lost 4 bases, J lost 0 bases, and 13 bases lay in between. CDR3 sequence: CASSSWTGNSNQPQHF. The CDR3 DNA reads TGTGCCAGCAGTTCCTGGACGGGAAATAGCAATCAGCCCCAGCATTTT. The entire variable domain, with the rest obtained from reference TRBV28 and TRBJ1-5, is as follows: DVKVTQSSRYLVKRTGEKVFLECVQDMDHENMFWYRQDPGLGLRLIYFSYDVKMKEKGDIPEGYSVSREKKERFSLILESASTNQTSMYLCASSSWTGNSNQPQHFGDGTRLSIL.

This clone turned up a few times. The chain uses TRBV27 and TRBJ1-5; no firm D call. The CDR3 runs to 16 residues. Trimming took 1 base from V and 7 from J, leaving 17 bases between them. Germline V gene sequence: CDR1 MNHEY, CDR2 SMNVEV (reference sequence). In DNA form, the CDR3 reads TGTGCCAGCAGTTTATATTCGGCCCCAACGGGACAGCCCCAGCATTTT. Translation: CASSLYSAPTGQPQHF.

This clone came up a few times. The rearrangement links TRBV27 to TRBJ2-7, with 8 positions matching TRBD2. Germline values: CDR1 MNHEY, CDR2 SMNVEV (reference sequence). With V trimmed by 6 bases and J by 5 bases, 6 bases remained unmatched. The CDR3 loop spans 13 amino acids. The CDR3 is CASRTGGIDEQYF. The CDR3 DNA reads TGTGCCAGCAGGACGGGGGGGATCGACGAGCAGTACTTC.

This clone was seen a few times. The chain uses TRBV5-4 and TRBJ2-6; D unclear. Trimming removed 2 bases from V and 2 bases from J, with 11 bases in between. Germline assignment: CDR1 SGHNT and CDR2 YYREEE (reference sequence). CDR3 length: 16 residues. CDR3 sequence (DNA): TGTGCCAGCAGCTTAACGGTAACGGCTGGGGCCAACGTCCTGACTTTC. Translation: CASSLTVTAGANVLTF.

This clone came up a few times. The V gene is TRBV27, the J gene TRBJ1-5; maybe TRBD1 (5 bases). The CDR3 sequence is 14 residues long. V shed 5 bases and J shed 6 bases, with 14 bases lying between them. From germline, CDR1 is MNHEY and CDR2 SMNVEV (reference sequence). In DNA form, the CDR3 reads TGTGCCAGCAGTCCGCAGGGCTACGGTCAGCCCCAGCATTTT. This sequence encodes CASSPQGYGQPQHF.

This clone was seen a few times. The chain combines TRBV4-2 with TRBJ2-3, with TRBD2 matching 9 bases. Germline values: CDR1 LGHNA, CDR2 YNFKEQ. This CDR3 is built from 16 residues. The trim removed 4 bases at V and 4 bases at J, leaving 9 bases unmatched. CDR3 sequence: CASSLGGSGSSDTQYF. DNA for the CDR3: TGTGCCAGCAGCCTCGGAGGTAGCGGGAGTTCAGATACGCAGTATTTT.

The rearrangement joins TRBV28 to TRBJ1-5; D possibly corresponds to TRBD1 (5 bases). The CDR3 spans 15 residues. The ends were cut back, 5 bases at V and 2 bases at J, with 13 bases in the middle. Per the germline V gene, CDR1 is MDHEN and CDR2 is SYDVKM. This CDR3 is CASSLGQGGNQPQHF. The CDR3 bases are TGTGCCAGCAGTCTGGGGCAGGGCGGCAATCAGCCCCAGCATTTT.

This clone was observed a few times. The V gene is TRBV18, the J gene TRBJ2-7, with 10 bases fitting TRBD2. This CDR3 is built from 23 residues. The junction had 27 bases not matched to a gene; V was cut back by 4 bases and J by 0 bases. Germline V CDR1 and CDR2: KGHSH, LQKENI. The CDR3 sequence is CASSRGRNRELSGRASSSYEQYF. CDR3 DNA: TGTGCCAGCTCACGAGGGAGGAACAGGGAGTTGAGCGGGAGGGCTTCATCCTCCTACGAGCAGTACTTC.